One and the same sample provided the 13 T cell receptor delta chains below, sequenced in a study of Vδ1+ human thymocytes. Points from the study as a whole: Thymic TRG and TRD repertoires appeared highly polyclonal.

These receptors have no identified antigens. The template was reverse-transcribed extracted RNA. CDR3 amplicons came from multiplex PCR with pooled V-gene forward and constant-region reverse primers. TCRdb re-identified clones in the multiplex PCR reads via CATT. Of 80,000 or so delta-chain clones detected, approximately 30% appear once; the ten largest clones hold roughly 0.25%. Source material: Vdelta1+ gamma-delta thymocytes from the thymus. Documented subset: FACS-sorted CD3+ TCRalphabeta- TCRVdelta1+ TCRVdelta2- thymocytes. These receptors were taken from a boy less than two years old who had congenital heart surgery.

This clone came up a few times. The genes are TRDV1 and TRDJ1; unclear D gene. The CDR3 runs 18 residues. The V end lost 2 bases, the J end lost 0 bases, and 19 bases lay between the germline ends. Germline loops: CDR1 TSWWSYY, CDR2 QGS. CDR3 amino acids: CALGENPPGTFYTDKLIF. CDR3 coding DNA: TGTGCTCTTGGGGAAAATCCTCCCGGAACGTTCTACACCGATAAACTCATCTTT.

This clone was observed a few times. The V and J genes are TRDV1 and TRDJ1, with D perhaps being TRDD2 or TRDD3 (5 bases each). This CDR3 is built from 17 residues. V dropped 3 bases and J dropped 10 bases, with 27 bases sitting between them. CDR1 is TSWWSYY and CDR2 is QGS in the germline V gene. The CDR3 DNA reads TGTGCTCTTGGGGAGGAGAGTGCGGCGGATATACCTTCAGGACTCATCTTT. As protein: CALGEESAADIPSGLIF.

On this clone: The same CDR3 can be traced to other DNA sequences in this sample. The chain combines TRDV1 with TRDJ1, with D possibly being TRDD3 (6 bases). With 0 bases removed from V and 0 bases from J, the gap between germline ends came to 8 bases. Germline V gene lookup returns CDR1 TSWWSYY and CDR2 QGS. The CDR3 spans 15 residues. Written as DNA, the CDR3 is TGTGCTCTTGGGGAACTTAGGGGATACACCGATAAACTCATCTTT. As protein: CALGELRGYTDKLIF.

The chain couples TRDV1 to TRDJ1, with D hard to call. The germline gives CDR1 TSWWSYY, CDR2 QGS. The V gene lost 0 bases and the J gene lost 0 bases, with 14 bases spanning the gap. This CDR3 has 17 residues. For the CDR3, the DNA is TGTGCTCTTGGGGAACTGAAACCCCCAGGGTACACCGATAAACTCATCTTT. Protein product: CALGELKPPGYTDKLIF.

The chain couples TRDV1 to TRDJ1, with 9 bases that match TRDD3. Trimming cost V 1 base and J 0 bases; bases outside gene matches: 12. Per the germline V gene, CDR1 is TSWWSYY and CDR2 is QGS. The CDR3 contains 19 residues. The CDR3, as DNA: TGTGCTCTTGGGGAACCCCGGCCGCTGGGGGATGCCTACACCGATAAACTCATCTTT. Its protein is CALGEPRPLGDAYTDKLIF.

This clone was counted a few times. The chain is built from TRDV1 and TRDJ1; 7 nucleotides agree with TRDD3. Losses at the gene ends were 0 bases for V and 5 bases for J; bases not matched to a gene: 15. The CDR3 length is 18 residues. In germline, CDR1 is TSWWSYY, CDR2 QGS. The CDR3 is CALGELGGKFALGDKLIF. The DNA of the CDR3 is TGTGCTCTTGGGGAACTGGGGGGCAAATTTGCACTGGGGGATAAACTCATCTTT.

The genes are TRDV1 and TRDJ1; D might be TRDD2 (5 bases). The V and J ends lost 3 bases and 0 bases respectively, with 14 bases between them. Looked up from germline, CDR1 is TSWWSYY and CDR2 is QGS. This CDR3 has 16 amino acids. CDR3 protein: CALGDNLPPYTDKLIF. In DNA form, the CDR3 reads TGTGCTCTTGGGGACAACCTACCTCCGTACACCGATAAACTCATCTTT.

The gene calls are TRDV1 and TRDJ1; D is ambiguous. Germline loops: CDR1 TSWWSYY, CDR2 QGS. V dropped 2 bases and J dropped 4 bases, with 17 bases sitting between them. The CDR3 length is 16 residues. CDR3 bases: TGTGCTCTTGGGGAATTTCCCCCCTTGAGGGACGATAAACTCATCTTT. This translates into CALGEFPPLRDDKLIF.

The chain combines TRDV1 with TRDJ1, with D perhaps TRDD2 or TRDD3 (7 bases each). V was trimmed by 3 bases and J by 1 base, leaving 27 bases between them. CDR1 is TSWWSYY, CDR2 QGS, per germline. This CDR3 contains 20 residues. CDR3 region: CALGELSYGGDIDVTDKLIF. CDR3 in DNA: TGTGCTCTTGGGGAGCTTTCCTACGGTGGGGATATTGATGTCACCGATAAACTCATCTTT.

The chain links TRDV1 to TRDJ1; 7 nucleotides agree with TRDD3. Germline V gives CDR1 TSWWSYY, CDR2 QGS. The CDR3 spans 20 residues. V was clipped by 1 base and J by 0 bases; unmatched bases: 17. CDR3: CALGEPPLAPLGMYTDKLIF. CDR3 coding DNA: TGTGCTCTTGGGGAACCGCCCCTTGCTCCACTGGGGATGTACACCGATAAACTCATCTTT.

The chain links TRDV1 to TRDJ1; D is ambiguous. Germline V gene lookup returns CDR1 TSWWSYY and CDR2 QGS. Deletions cut 7 bases from V and 5 bases from J, with 14 bases between. The CDR3 length is 13 residues. The CDR3 DNA follows: TGTGCTCTTGTTTCTCCCCTCGGGGATAAACTCATCTTT. Amino acid sequence: CALVSPLGDKLIF.

This clone was observed a few times. This chain uses TRDV1 with TRDJ1; 12 bases are a match to TRDD3. Germline CDR1 TSWWSYY, CDR2 QGS. The junction had 8 bases not matched to a gene; V was cut back by 4 bases and J by 2 bases. The CDR3 length is 17 residues. The CDR3 here is CALGAFLLGDTTDKLIF. The CDR3 region has the DNA TGTGCTCTTGGGGCCTTCCTACTGGGGGATACTACCGATAAACTCATCTTT.

The genes are TRDV1 and TRDJ1; TRDD3 agrees at 13 bases. This CDR3 contains 21 residues. The junction had 18 bases not matched to a gene; V was cut back by 4 bases and J by 1 base. In germline, CDR1 is TSWWSYY, CDR2 QGS. This CDR3 reads CALGVLPTPTGGYAATDKLIF. CDR3 in DNA: TGTGCTCTTGGGGTGCTTCCTACCCCCACTGGGGGATACGCGGCCACCGATAAACTCATCTTT.